The table lists the clone carrying this TCR beta chain with many counts. All patients were treatment-naive before thyroid surgery. This specimen comes from a study of metastatic and nonmetastatic thyroid tumors. The V gene end was trimmed by 10 bases and the J gene end by 9 bases; junction bases not matched to a gene: 6. The CDR3 covers 13 residues. Germline CDR1 reads MNHEY; CDR2 reads SMNVEV (reference sequence). TCRdb called clones again from the PCR reads with MiXCR. Of 25,000 to 35,000 clones listed, approximately 29% are singletons. The chain carries TRBV27 and TRBJ2-1; 13 bases are shared with TRBD2. Sequencing was done on a sample of blood. The receptor was derived from a female donor with papillary thyroid cancer or a benign thyroid nodule (not recorded which). Some clones in this sample may be carry-over from other donors' samples. The CDR3 DNA is TGTGCCACCGGACTAGCGGGAGACGGTGAGCAGTTCTTC. It codes for CATGLAGDGEQFF.